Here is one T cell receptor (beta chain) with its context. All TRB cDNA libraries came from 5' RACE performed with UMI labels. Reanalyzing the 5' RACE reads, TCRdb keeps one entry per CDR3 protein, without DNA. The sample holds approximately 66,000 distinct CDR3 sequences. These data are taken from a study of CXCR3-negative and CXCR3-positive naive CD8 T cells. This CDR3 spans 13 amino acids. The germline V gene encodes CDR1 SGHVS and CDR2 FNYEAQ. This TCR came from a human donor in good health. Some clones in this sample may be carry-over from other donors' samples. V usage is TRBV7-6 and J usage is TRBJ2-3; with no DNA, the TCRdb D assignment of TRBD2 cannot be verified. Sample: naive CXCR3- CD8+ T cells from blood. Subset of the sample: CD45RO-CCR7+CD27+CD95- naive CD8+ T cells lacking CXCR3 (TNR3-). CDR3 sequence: CASSWGDLDTQYF.